These T cell receptor beta chains were read from a single sample in a study of T-cell memory formation after mild COVID-19. Each CDR3 protein gets one entry after TCRdb re-called the 5' RACE reads with MiXCR. There are fewer than 150,000 distinct CDR3 sequences in the sample; about 14% occur only once, and roughly 28% lies in the top ten. Sequenced input: PBMCs or a T cell subset sorted from them (not recorded which). The receptors were sampled from an adult woman who had mild COVID-19 (a few samples of this study predate the infection). Cell type and time point are not known. Both conserved end residues are part of each CDR3. The D gene is left open where the match is weak. A clone size is listed for some rows: how often the clone was seen (once, few, many), or a class if it is expanded.

j_call clone_size v_call d_call cdr3_nt cdr3_aa
TRBJ2-7 - TRBV7-9 - TGTGCCAGCAGCTTAGTGACAGGACCCTCCTACGAGCAGTACTTC CASSLVTGPSYEQYF
TRBJ1-5 few TRBV20-1 - TGCAGTGCTAGCGGGGTTAGGCGGCCCCAGCATTTT CSASGVRRPQHF
TRBJ2-5 few TRBV5-6 - TGTGCCAGCAGCTTGGTTAGCGAGCCGGCGACCCAGTACTTC CASSLVSEPATQYF
TRBJ2-3 few TRBV3-1 TRBD2 TGTGCCAGCAGCATAGCGGGAGGCTTCACAGATACGCAGTATTTT CASSIAGGFTDTQYF
TRBJ1-1 - TRBV4-1 - TGCGCCAGCAGCCAAGTGACGGGGGACTACATGAGCACTGAAGCTTTCTTT CASSQVTGDYMSTEAFF
TRBJ2-3 - TRBV6-5 - TGTGCCAGCAGTTACTCCTCAAGCATCCTCGACAGAAGCACAGATACGCAGTATTTT CASSYSSSILDRSTDTQYF
TRBJ1-1 - TRBV9 - TGTGCCAGCAGCGCGGCCAGCAGGGGAACTGAAGCTTTCTTT CASSAASRGTEAFF
TRBJ2-3 - TRBV7-9 - TGTGCCAGCAGCTTAGACCCCCTTGGGGGGGCTGGAACAGATACGCAGTATTTT CASSLDPLGGAGTDTQYF
TRBJ2-1 many TRBV29-1 - TGCAGCGTTGAAGATCTTGCAGTCTACAATGAGCAGTTCTTC CSVEDLAVYNEQFF
TRBJ2-2 few TRBV7-9 - TGTGCCAGCAGCTCCTCAACGCCGAACACCGGGGAGCTGTTTTTT CASSSSTPNTGELFF
TRBJ2-3 - TRBV7-2 - TGTGCCAGCAGCTTCCTCTACGGGGAATACACCACAGATACGCAGTATTTT CASSFLYGEYTTDTQYF
TRBJ2-4 - TRBV6-6 - TGTGCCGTCCAATATTTAGCCAAAAACATTCAGTACTTC CAVQYLAKNIQYF
TRBJ1-2 - TRBV7-9 - TGTGCCAGCAGCCCCCCCGGGGACTATGGCTACACCTTC CASSPPGDYGYTF
TRBJ2-5 once TRBV10-3 TRBD2 TGTGCCAGCGGAGAGCGGGAGGGCCAAGAGACCCAGTACTTC CASGEREGQETQYF
TRBJ2-7 few TRBV4-1 - TGCGCCAGCAGCCAAGATCGTGAAGGGGGGGCCCTCTACGAGCAGTACTTC CASSQDREGGALYEQYF
TRBJ2-2 - TRBV12-3/TRBV12-4 - TGTGCCAGCACTAGGTGGTCAACCGGGGAGCTGTTTTTT CASTRWSTGELFF
TRBJ1-1 - TRBV7-9 - TGTGCCAGTACCTTCCAGGATAACACTGAAGCTTTCTTT CASTFQDNTEAFF
TRBJ2-1 - TRBV6-5 TRBD2 TGTGCCAGCAGACTCGTTGCGGGAGGGAGCTCCTACAATGAGCAGTTCTTC CASRLVAGGSSYNEQFF
TRBJ2-1 once TRBV2 - TGTGCCAGCAGTGAACTGGGCTACAATGAGCAGTTCTTC CASSELGYNEQFF
TRBJ2-2 - TRBV2 - TGTGCCAGCAGCGCTGGTGTCTCAGCGGGCGGGGAGCTGTTTTTT CASSAGVSAGGELFF
TRBJ2-7 many TRBV12-3/TRBV12-4 - TGTGCCAGCAGTTTCCCTAGGGGCGGCAATCCCTACGAGCAGTACTTC CASSFPRGGNPYEQYF
TRBJ2-1 many TRBV29-1 - TGCAGCGTTCTACAGGGCAGCTCCTACAATGAGCAGTTCTTC CSVLQGSSYNEQFF
TRBJ2-1 - TRBV10-3 - TGTGCCATCAGTGTGGAGAGATACAATGAGCAGTTCTTC CAISVERYNEQFF
TRBJ2-1 - TRBV12-3/TRBV12-4 TRBD2 TGTGCCAGCAGTTTAACGCCCGGGACTAGCGGGGTTAGCTTCTACAATGAGCAGTTCTTC CASSLTPGTSGVSFYNEQFF
TRBJ2-2 - TRBV11-2 - TGTGCCAGCAGCTCCTATCCGGACAGCCTTGTTTACACCGGGGAGCTGTTTTTT CASSSYPDSLVYTGELFF
TRBJ2-7 once TRBV19 - TGTGCCAGTAGTATGAATGGCCCGACCGGGACGGACGAGCAGTACTTC CASSMNGPTGTDEQYF
TRBJ2-7 - TRBV5-1 - TGCGCCAGCAGCTTGGAGGAGGGTAAGGCCTACGAGCAGTACTTC CASSLEEGKAYEQYF
TRBJ2-2 - TRBV9 - TGTGCCAGCAGCCCGTTCCCAGGGGAGCTGTTTTTT CASSPFPGELFF
TRBJ1-2 - TRBV20-1 - TGCAGTGGTCAGGAAGGCCTTAAAGCTAACTATGGCTACACCTTC CSGQEGLKANYGYTF
TRBJ2-7 many TRBV15 TRBD2 TGTGCCACCAGTGCTCTCGGGGGGTACTACGAGCAGTACTTC CATSALGGYYEQYF
TRBJ1-4 few TRBV12-3/TRBV12-4 TRBD1 TGTGCCAGCAGTCGCGCAGGGGGCCAAGGGTCAACTAATGAAAAACTGTTTTTT CASSRAGGQGSTNEKLFF
TRBJ2-5 few TRBV12-3/TRBV12-4 - TGTGCCACATCGGGGCTTTCGGGGACCCAGTACTTC CATSGLSGTQYF
TRBJ2-7 - TRBV7-6 TRBD2 TGTGCCAGCAGCCCGACTAGCGGGTCGGCCTACGAGCAGTACTTC CASSPTSGSAYEQYF
TRBJ2-1 many TRBV12-3/TRBV12-4 TRBD1 TGTGCCAGCAGCCCCGAGCGAGGGGGCAGCAATGAGCAGTTCTTC CASSPERGGSNEQFF
TRBJ2-7 few TRBV11-3 - TGTGCCAGCAGCACCCGGGACGGCTCCTACGAGCAGTACTTC CASSTRDGSYEQYF
TRBJ2-7 - TRBV19 - TGTGCCAGTAGTATCCTGGATCCGGGCCCCTACGAGCAGTACTTC CASSILDPGPYEQYF
TRBJ2-7 - TRBV6-2/TRBV6-3 TRBD1 TGTGCCAGCAGGGACCCCGACAGGGGGCGCCCCTACGAGCAGTACTTC CASRDPDRGRPYEQYF
TRBJ1-1 few TRBV7-2 - TGTGCCAGCACCGCAGGGCCTCTTATGAACACTGAAGCTTTCTTT CASTAGPLMNTEAFF
TRBJ2-1 few TRBV5-4 - TGTGCCAGCAGCTTGGAACAGGGTGAGCAGTTCTTC CASSLEQGEQFF
TRBJ2-2 - TRBV7-9 - TGTGCCAGCAGCTCCCCGGCGTCGGGAATAGATGCGGGGGAGCTGTTTTTT CASSSPASGIDAGELFF
TRBJ1-5 few TRBV21-1 - TGCGCTTCGGGGGTACCACTGGCCCATCAGCCCCAGCATTTT CASGVPLAHQPQHF
TRBJ2-3 - TRBV9 - TGTGCCAGCAGCGTAGGCTACGGTGAGAGCACAGATACGCAGTATTTT CASSVGYGESTDTQYF
TRBJ1-5 few TRBV4-1 - TGCGCCAGCAGCCAAGATCGGGTAGGAGCTTATAGCAATCAGCCCCAGCATTTT CASSQDRVGAYSNQPQHF
TRBJ2-3 few TRBV25-1 TRBD1 TGTGCCAGCAGTGAATATGACCATCCGGACAGGGCACAACTGGCAGATACGCAGTATTTT CASSEYDHPDRAQLADTQYF
TRBJ1-6 - TRBV12-3/TRBV12-4 - TGTGCCAGCAGCCCGAGCGGTGGATCACCCCTCCACTTT CASSPSGGSPLHF
TRBJ1-2 few TRBV7-9 - TGTGCCAGCAGCCCGGAGCCACCCTATGGCTACACCTTC CASSPEPPYGYTF
TRBJ2-7 few TRBV27 - TGTGCCAGCAGTCTCCGGAGGGGGTTCTACGAGCAGTACTTC CASSLRRGFYEQYF
TRBJ2-7 - TRBV4-1 - TGCGCCAGCAGCCAACAATTAGCGTCGGCTTACTCCTACGAGCAGTACTTC CASSQQLASAYSYEQYF
TRBJ2-2 - TRBV12-3/TRBV12-4 - TGTGCCAGCGGGATGGGGGGGCAGAACACCGGGGAGCTGTTTTTT CASGMGGQNTGELFF
TRBJ1-1 few TRBV19 - TGTGCCAGTAGTATGGTACCGAACACTGAAGCTTTCTTT CASSMVPNTEAFF
TRBJ2-1 few TRBV11-2 TRBD1 TGTGCCAGCACCGGCCCGCAGGGGGTCAATGAGCAGTTCTTC CASTGPQGVNEQFF
TRBJ2-3 medium-sized TRBV4-2 - TGTGCCAGCAGCCAAGGAGGGCTAGACACAGATACGCAGTATTTT CASSQGGLDTDTQYF